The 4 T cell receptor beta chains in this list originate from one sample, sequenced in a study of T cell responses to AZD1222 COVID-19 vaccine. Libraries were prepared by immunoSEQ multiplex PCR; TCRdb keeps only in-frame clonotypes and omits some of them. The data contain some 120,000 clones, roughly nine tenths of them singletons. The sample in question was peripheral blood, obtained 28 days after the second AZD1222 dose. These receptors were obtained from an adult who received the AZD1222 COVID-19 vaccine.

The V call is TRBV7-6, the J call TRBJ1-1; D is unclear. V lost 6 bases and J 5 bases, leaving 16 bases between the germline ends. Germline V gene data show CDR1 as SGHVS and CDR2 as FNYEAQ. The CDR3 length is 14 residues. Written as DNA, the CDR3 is TGTGCCAGCAGTTCTCAGCCCGCTCAGACTGAAGCTTTCTTT. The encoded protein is CASSSQPAQTEAFF.

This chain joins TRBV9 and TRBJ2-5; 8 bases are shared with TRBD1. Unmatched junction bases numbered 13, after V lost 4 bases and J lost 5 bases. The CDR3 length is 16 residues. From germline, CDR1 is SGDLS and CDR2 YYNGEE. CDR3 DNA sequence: TGTGCCAGCAGCACAGGGGCAGGGGGCTTGGGGGAGACCCAGTACTTC. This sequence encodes CASSTGAGGLGETQYF.

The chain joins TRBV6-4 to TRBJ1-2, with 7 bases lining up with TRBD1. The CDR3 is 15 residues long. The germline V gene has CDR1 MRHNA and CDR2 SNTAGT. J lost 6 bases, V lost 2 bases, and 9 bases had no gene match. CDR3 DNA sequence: TGTGCCAGCAGTGACCCGGACAGGAGGCGGGATGGCTACACCTTC. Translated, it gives CASSDPDRRRDGYTF.

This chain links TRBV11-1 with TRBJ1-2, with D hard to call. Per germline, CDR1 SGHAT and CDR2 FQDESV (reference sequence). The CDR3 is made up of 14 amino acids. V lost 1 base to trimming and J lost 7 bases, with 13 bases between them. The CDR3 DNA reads TGTGCCAGCAGCTTAGACGCTAGTTATGGTGGCTACACCTTC. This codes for CASSLDASYGGYTF.